Following are 2 T cell receptor beta chains from one sample sequenced in a study of blood T cell repertoires in COVID-19. Data came from immunoSEQ multiplex PCR; TCRdb stores just in-frame clones and leaves some out. The data contain some 240,000 clones, roughly 81% of them singletons. The sample consisted of PBMCs or T cells enriched from blood (not recorded which). These receptors originate from a woman between 45 and 60 years old who had been exposed to COVID-19.

The rearrangement links TRBV3-1 (or the pseudogene TRBV3-2) to TRBJ1-5; D might be TRBD1 (6 bases). The germline CDR1 and CDR2 sequences are LGHDT and YNNKEL (reference sequence). Trimming took off 0 bases at V and 5 bases at J, with 8 bases between the two ends. The CDR3 contains 14 residues. The CDR3 region is CASSQEQGHQPQHF. The CDR3 nucleotides are TGTGCCAGCAGCCAAGAACAGGGCCATCAGCCCCAGCATTTT.

The chain is built from TRBV27 and TRBJ1-2; 8 nucleotides align to TRBD1. CDR3 length: 14 amino acids. CDR1 and CDR2 from the germline V gene are MNHEY and SMNVEV (reference sequence). V lost 9 bases, J lost 5 bases, and 11 bases stayed unmatched. CDR3 DNA: TGTGCCAGTGCGAGACAGGGGACGGGGTATGGCTACACCTTC. Amino acids: CASARQGTGYGYTF.